This T cell receptor beta chain was identified in a study of T cells in Graves' hyperthyroidism and ophthalmopathy. This CDR3 has 12 residues. Germline values: CDR1 SGHAT, CDR2 FQNNGV. Turning to this clonotype: Its target is unknown.

The study's findings and limits: Clonotypes that were expanded in thyroid above 0.001 mostly appeared in blood too. Ophthalmopathy cases were set apart from stable hyperthyroidism by a 13 V-J model.

Diagnostic assessment was based on clinical symptoms, serum thyroxine and TRAb, thyroid ultrasound and orbital computed tomography. TCR beta CDR3 region amplification was performed from RNA transcripts. First-round RT-PCR targeting the TCR CDR3 was performed with the HTBI primer set. TCRdb used MiXCR to reprocess the multiplex PCR reads, holding one entry per CDR3 protein. The table shows about 620,000 distinct CDR3 sequences, with around 15% occurring only once. This clonotype was sampled from a woman aged 25 to 39 with Graves' hyperthyroidism. Material: blood. The chain links TRBV11-2 to TRBJ2-7, with 7 bases fitting TRBD1. The CDR3, as DNA: TGTGCATCGAAACAGGGGTTCTACGAGCAGTACTTC. Translating gives CASKQGFYEQYF.